This entry lists 25 T cell receptor beta chains sequenced from one sample in a study of T-cell reconstitution after alpha-beta-depleted transplantation in children. Researchers prepared the TCRbeta library using unique molecular identifiers, the study reports. Each CDR3 protein is one row after TCRdb ran MiXCR on the PCR reads. The top ten clones hold roughly 5% of a sample with around 800,000 distinct CDR3 sequences, roughly 15% of them seen once. The material was PBMCs, mostly from graft donor cells, obtained 360 days after TCRalphabeta/CD19-depleted stem cell transplant. Receptors were obtained from a male patient younger than 18 who had a stem cell transplant for acute lymphoblastic leukemia, so the T cells may come from the graft donor.

Only a few counts were recorded for this clonotype. This chain uses TRBV15 with TRBJ2-1; TRBD2 matches at 8 bases. Germline CDR1 LNHNV, CDR2 YYDKDF (reference sequence). Trimming cost V 3 bases and J 4 bases; bases outside gene matches: 8. CDR3 length: 16 residues. This CDR3 is CATSRMGLDIYNEQFF. CDR3 nucleotides: TGTGCCACCAGCAGGATGGGACTAGACATTTACAATGAGCAGTTCTTC.

The CDR3 protein is CASSYRIQGGSSYEQYF. The CDR3 bases are TGTGCCAGCAGTTACAGGATCCAAGGGGGTAGCTCCTACGAGCAGTACTTC. The chain combines TRBV6-5 with TRBJ2-7; D might be TRBD1 (6 bases). The CDR3 is 17 amino acids. Germline assignment: CDR1 MNHEY and CDR2 SVGAGI. Trimming left V 2 bases short and J 0 bases short, with 17 bases between.

At least ten counts were recorded for this clonotype. The rearrangement joins TRBV14 to TRBJ2-3, with 7 bases aligning to TRBD2. The CDR3 runs to 16 residues. V trimming: 4 bases; J trimming: 2 bases; junction bases outside the gene matches: 9. The germline CDR1 and CDR2 sequences are SGHDN and FVKESK. CDR3 sequence: CASSLGGSVSTDTQYF. Here the CDR3 DNA reads TGTGCCAGCAGCCTTGGCGGGAGTGTCTCCACAGATACGCAGTATTTT. Full variable domain (missing parts from reference TRBV14 and TRBJ2-3): EAGVTQFPSHSVIEKGQTVTLRCDPISGHDNLYWYRRVMGKEIKFLLHFVKESKQDESGMPNNRFLAERTGGTYSTLKVQPAELEDSGVYFCASSLGGSVSTDTQYFGPGTRLTVL.

V usage is TRBV19 and J usage is TRBJ1-5, with 7 bases matching TRBD1. The germline V gene has CDR1 LNHDA and CDR2 SQIVND (reference sequence). The length of the CDR3 is 14 residues. The V segment lost 5 bases and the J segment 4 bases; nucleotides outside the gene matches: 5. CDR3 amino acids: CASSLTGENQPQHF. CDR3 in DNA: TGTGCCAGTAGTCTAACAGGGGAAAATCAGCCCCAGCATTTT.

This clonotype was found a few times. This chain uses TRBV20-1 with TRBJ2-5, with D unclear. CDR1 is DFQATT, CDR2 SNEGSKA, per germline (reference sequence). This CDR3 is built from 15 residues. The V end lost 4 bases, the J end lost 2 bases, and 17 bases lay between the germline ends. CDR3 amino acids: CSAKFWMGLQETQYF. CDR3 DNA sequence: TGCAGTGCTAAATTCTGGATGGGATTACAAGAGACCCAGTACTTC.

The rearrangement uses TRBV5-1 and TRBJ2-2, with 9 nucleotides matching TRBD1. Unmatched junction bases numbered 6, after V lost 4 bases and J lost 5 bases. There are 15 residues in the CDR3. Germline V gives CDR1 SGHRS, CDR2 YFSETQ. The CDR3: CASSETGTGTGELFF. CDR3 nucleotide sequence: TGCGCCAGCAGCGAGACCGGGACAGGGACCGGGGAGCTGTTTTTT.

The chain uses TRBV28 and TRBJ1-4; the D gene is possibly TRBD1 (5 bases). The CDR3 has 16 amino acids. Trimming pared 8 bases from V and 5 bases from J, leaving 21 bases between. CDR1 MDHEN and CDR2 SYDVKM come from the germline V gene. CDR3 DNA: TGTGCCAGCCCTAAGAAGGGGCCGCCATGGAATGAAAAACTGTTTTTT. Its protein product is CASPKKGPPWNEKLFF. The complete variable domain, with remaining parts taken from reference TRBV28 and TRBJ1-4, reads DVKVTQSSRYLVKRTGEKVFLECVQDMDHENMFWYRQDPGLGLRLIYFSYDVKMKEKGDIPEGYSVSREKKERFSLILESASTNQTSMYLCASPKKGPPWNEKLFFGSGTQLSVL.

In this sample, this clonotype turned up a few times. This chain links TRBV5-1 with TRBJ1-6, with TRBD1 identical over 9 bases. The CDR3 is made up of 15 amino acids. The V gene end was trimmed by 4 bases and the J gene end by 8 bases; junction bases not matched to a gene: 7. CDR1 is SGHRS and CDR2 is YFSETQ in the germline V gene. The CDR3 sequence is CASSNGQGFDSPLHF. CDR3 sequence (DNA): TGCGCCAGCAGCAACGGACAGGGGTTCGATTCACCCCTCCACTTT.

V usage is TRBV7-9 and J usage is TRBJ2-2; maybe TRBD2 (5 bases). Deletions cut 0 bases from V and 6 bases from J, with 14 bases between. Germline CDR1 reads SEHNR; CDR2 reads FQNEAQ (reference sequence). The CDR3 has 16 residues. CDR3 in DNA: TGTGCCAGCAGCTTAGCCCCCCCGAGGGCCTCCGGGGAGCTGTTTTTT. This gives the protein CASSLAPPRASGELFF.

This clonotype was seen more than once but under ten times. This chain connects TRBV5-1 to TRBJ1-2; no reliable D call. V was pared by 0 bases and J by 6 bases, with 15 bases between. This CDR3 spans 15 amino acids. CDR1 and CDR2 from the germline V gene are SGHRS and YFSETQ. The CDR3 sequence: CASSLDVRLRNGYTF. The CDR3 DNA reads TGCGCCAGCAGCTTGGACGTCAGACTCAGGAATGGCTACACCTTC.

The chain's CDR3 is CASSTQGAINQPQHF. The CDR3 DNA reads TGTGCCAGCAGCACACAGGGGGCCATCAATCAGCCCCAGCATTTT. The chain couples TRBV7-8 to TRBJ1-5, with 9 bases fitting TRBD1. The V segment lost 5 bases and the J segment 3 bases; nucleotides outside the gene matches: 5. Per the germline V gene, CDR1 is SGHVS and CDR2 is FQNEAQ. The CDR3 is 15 amino acids.

This clonotype was observed a handful of times. The chain combines TRBV12-3 or TRBV12-4 with TRBJ1-2, with 7 bases identical to TRBD1. This CDR3 contains 16 residues. With 2 bases clipped from V and 6 bases from J, the junction kept 12 bases outside the gene matches. The CDR3 region has the DNA TGTGCCAGCAGTTTACAGGGGGGTTCCTTCCATAATGGCTACACCTTC. It is translated as CASSLQGGSFHNGYTF.

A few counts support this clonotype. The chain joins TRBV5-1 to TRBJ2-1; 7 bases line up with TRBD2. Germline lookup yields CDR1 SGHRS and CDR2 YFSETQ. Trimming cost V 0 bases and J 4 bases; bases outside gene matches: 7. This CDR3 region has 16 residues. CDR3 sequence: CASSLAPSGDYNEQFF. In DNA form, the CDR3 reads TGCGCCAGCAGCTTGGCACCTAGCGGAGATTACAATGAGCAGTTCTTC.

V and J are TRBV7-2 and TRBJ2-1, with TRBD2 identical over 10 bases. With V trimmed by 1 base and J by 3 bases, 3 bases remained unmatched. This CDR3 comprises 16 residues. CDR1 SGHTA and CDR2 FQGNSA come from the germline V gene. The DNA of the CDR3 is TGTGCCAGCAGCTTAGATAGCGGGGGGTACTACAATGAGCAGTTCTTC. This translates into CASSLDSGGYYNEQFF.

The CDR3 region is CASGDTSGNWETQYF. In DNA, the CDR3 is TGTGCCAGCGGGGACACTAGCGGGAATTGGGAGACCCAGTACTTC. The genes are TRBV28 and TRBJ2-5; TRBD2 agrees at 10 bases. The length of the CDR3 is 15 residues. V gave up 8 bases and J gave up 5 bases; unmatched junction bases: 11. Germline V gene data show CDR1 as MDHEN and CDR2 as SYDVKM.

This clonotype was seen a handful of times. CDR3 bases: TGTGCCAGCACCCCTGGGCTGCTTTCTCAGCAGTTCTTC. Translated: CASTPGLLSQQFF. The chain uses TRBV6-2 or TRBV6-3 and TRBJ2-1, with unresolved D. The CDR3 consists of 13 residues. Trimming left V 7 bases short and J 11 bases short, with 18 bases between. Per germline, CDR1 MNHEY and CDR2 SVGEGT.

The genes are TRBV9 and TRBJ2-1; D is perhaps TRBD2 (5 bases). This CDR3 is 15 amino acids long. V was clipped by 2 bases and J by 4 bases, with 13 bases between them. Germline assignment: CDR1 SGDLS and CDR2 YYNGEE. The CDR3 here is CASSVGGRRYNEQFF. CDR3 sequence (DNA): TGTGCCAGCAGCGTCGGAGGACGGAGATACAATGAGCAGTTCTTC.

The table lists this clonotype with many counts. At one end, the junction sequence differs from germline, possibly due to a read error. V usage is TRBV4-1 and J usage is TRBJ2-5; D is undetermined. The CDR3 runs 13 residues. Germline V lookup: CDR1 MGHRA, CDR2 YSYEKL. In DNA, the CDR3 is TGTGCCAGCAGCCTGGGTACCCAAGAGACCCAGTACTTC. This translates into CASSLGTQETQYF.

This clonotype turned up a few times. The V gene is TRBV12-3 or TRBV12-4, the J gene TRBJ2-7; D is unclear. This CDR3 contains 14 residues. V was trimmed by 6 bases and J by 4 bases, leaving 16 bases between them. In DNA form, the CDR3 reads TGTGCCAGCAGCCAGAGGTTAGCTACATACGAGCAGTACTTC. Protein product: CASSQRLATYEQYF.

In this sample, this clonotype turned up a few times. V and J are TRBV4-1 and TRBJ2-3, with a possible D match to TRBD1 (6 bases). Germline CDR1 is MGHRA and CDR2 is YSYEKL. This CDR3 region has 15 residues. V lost 0 bases and J 3 bases, leaving 10 bases between the germline ends. CDR3 coding DNA: TGCGCCAGCAGCCAAGATCAGGGGCGGACAGATACGCAGTATTTT. Translation gives CASSQDQGRTDTQYF.

This clonotype was seen a handful of times. The chain has TRBV6-5 and TRBJ2-1; D is unresolved. Trimming took off 2 bases at V and 9 bases at J, with 5 bases between the two ends. Germline CDR1 MNHEY, CDR2 SVGAGI. The CDR3 is made up of 11 amino acids. This CDR3 is CASSYVGEQFF. CDR3 DNA: TGTGCCAGCAGTTACGTCGGTGAGCAGTTCTTC.

This clonotype occurred a few times. The V call is TRBV6-6, the J call TRBJ1-6; D not certain. V was trimmed by 6 bases and J by 18 bases, leaving 21 bases between them. This CDR3 region has 13 residues. Germline values: CDR1 MNHNY, CDR2 SVGAGI (reference sequence). CDR3 residues: CASSRTRQNLPHF. Here the CDR3 DNA reads TGTGCCAGCAGCCGAACGCGGCAGAATCTTCCCCACTTT.

The CDR3 spells CASSFGLPSPYEQYF. The DNA for the CDR3 is TGTGCCAGCAGCTTCGGGCTACCGTCACCCTACGAGCAGTACTTC. V usage is TRBV7-2 and J usage is TRBJ2-7; D not resolved. The CDR3 has 15 amino acids. Trimming cost V 3 bases and J 2 bases, with 14 bases left between them. Germline-derived CDR1 and CDR2 are SGHTA and FQGNSA.

This clonotype was counted between two and nine times. The CDR3: CASSTSSGRKAHNEQFF. The CDR3 DNA is TGTGCCAGCAGCACGTCTAGCGGGAGAAAAGCCCACAATGAGCAGTTCTTC. V gene TRBV12-3 or TRBV12-4 combines with J gene TRBJ2-1, with 10 bases aligning to TRBD2. V dropped 6 bases and J dropped 5; count of bases not matched to a gene: 13. This CDR3 has 17 amino acids.

The gene calls are TRBV5-1 and TRBJ2-7, with TRBD2 matching over 12 bases. The CDR3 spans 17 residues. Germline CDR1 SGHRS, CDR2 YFSETQ. V was pared by 10 bases and J by 4 bases, with 18 bases of the junction left unmatched. For the CDR3, the DNA is TGCGCCGGTCGGGGTACACTGACTAGCGGGAGCAGGTACGAGCAGTACTTC. This codes for CAGRGTLTSGSRYEQYF.